One and the same sample provided the 24 T cell receptor beta chains below, sequenced in a study of shared T cell receptors in the human thymus. Generated by immunoSEQ multiplex PCR, the TCRdb table keeps only in-frame clones and is missing some. The table shows 500,000 to 750,000 clones, with roughly 88% occurring only once. These data were also filed under a second study, of human thymus T cells.

Sequenced sample: thymocytes. These TCRs come from a boy less than two years old with a congenital heart defect.

The chain recombines TRBV4-3 with TRBJ2-7; 10 bases agree with TRBD2. Trimming took 3 bases from V and 2 from J; bases not matched to a gene: 10. Germline CDR1 LGHNA, CDR2 YSLEER. This CDR3 has 17 amino acids. The CDR3 sequence: CASSHLWESGRAYEQYF. The CDR3 nucleotides read TGCGCCAGCAGCCACCTATGGGAGAGCGGGAGGGCCTACGAGCAGTACTTC.

The gene calls are TRBV28 and TRBJ1-2, with a possible D match to TRBD1 (5 bases). The CDR3 contains 12 residues. V was shortened by 7 bases and J by 7 bases, with 13 bases between the two germline ends. Germline loops: CDR1 MDHEN, CDR2 SYDVKM. Written as DNA, the CDR3 is TGTGCCAGCATGTGGGGCACGGGTGGCTACACCTTC. Amino acid sequence: CASMWGTGGYTF.

V usage is TRBV7-9 and J usage is TRBJ1-1; a possible D gene is TRBD1 (6 bases). Germline V gene lookup returns CDR1 SEHNR and CDR2 FQNEAQ (reference sequence). Trimming removed 6 bases from V and 8 bases from J, with 19 bases in between. This CDR3 contains 14 residues. CDR3 sequence reads: CASRRQDQAGEAFF. In DNA form, the CDR3 reads TGTGCCAGCAGACGACAGGACCAAGCGGGGGAAGCTTTCTTT.

The rearrangement links TRBV25-1 to TRBJ1-3, with 7 bases identical to TRBD1. This CDR3 contains 13 residues. Looked up from germline, CDR1 is MGHDK and CDR2 is SYGVNS. With V trimmed by 7 bases and J by 8 bases, 8 bases remained unmatched. The CDR3 reads CASTPPRGDTIYF. As DNA, the CDR3 is TGTGCCAGCACCCCGCCCAGGGGGGACACCATATATTTT.

The rearrangement joins TRBV28 to TRBJ1-5, with a possible D match to TRBD1 (6 bases). The V gene lost 5 bases and the J gene lost 3 bases, with 20 bases spanning the gap. CDR3 length equals 17 residues. CDR1 and CDR2 (germline): MDHEN, SYDVKM. The DNA of the CDR3 is TGTGCCAGCAGTGACCACCAAGCGACAGGCTACAATCAGCCCCAGCATTTT. It is translated as CASSDHQATGYNQPQHF.

The V call is TRBV6-1, the J call TRBJ2-2; D is possibly TRBD2 (6 bases). V was trimmed by 2 bases and J by 0 bases, leaving 13 bases between them. There are 17 residues in the CDR3. From germline, CDR1 is MNHNS and CDR2 SASEGT. CDR3: CASSEMGRSPNTGELFF. Here the CDR3 DNA reads TGTGCCAGCAGTGAAATGGGGAGGTCCCCGAACACCGGGGAGCTGTTTTTT.

V gene TRBV4-3 combines with J gene TRBJ1-1; D might be TRBD1 (5 bases). Germline lookup yields CDR1 LGHNA and CDR2 YSLEER. V lost 0 bases and J lost 0, with 20 bases in between. This CDR3 is built from 19 residues. CDR3 in amino acids: CASSQDLYQGRGMNTEAFF. In DNA, the CDR3 is TGCGCCAGCAGCCAAGATCTTTATCAGGGTAGGGGCATGAACACTGAAGCTTTCTTT.

CDR3 sequence reads: CASSRNRGSGNTIYF. The CDR3 nucleotides are TGTGCCAGCAGCCGAAACAGGGGTTCCGGAAACACCATATATTTT. The chain combines TRBV7-2 with TRBJ1-3; 7 nucleotides align to TRBD1. J lost 4 bases, V lost 5 bases, and 8 bases had no gene match. Germline CDR1 and CDR2: SGHTA and FQGNSA. This CDR3 has 15 amino acids.

The CDR3 spells CASKPRAVNEQFF. In DNA form, the CDR3 reads TGTGCCAGCAAACCACGAGCGGTCAATGAGCAGTTCTTC. V is TRBV6-5 and J is TRBJ2-1; TRBD2 is a possible D gene (5 bases). The ends were cut back, 7 bases at V and 6 bases at J, with 13 bases in the middle. The germline V gene has CDR1 MNHEY and CDR2 SVGAGI. The CDR3 loop spans 13 amino acids.

The chain combines TRBV5-1 with TRBJ1-2; weak D call: TRBD1 (6 bases). Between the trimmed V and J ends, which lost 4 bases and 3 bases, there was a span of 16 bases. Germline CDR1 is SGHRS and CDR2 is YFSETQ. The CDR3 runs 15 residues. The CDR3 is CASSRNHRADYGYTF. The CDR3 DNA sequence: TGCGCCAGCAGCCGGAATCACAGGGCGGACTATGGCTACACCTTC.

This clone was seen once. This chain links TRBV30 with TRBJ2-1; D is perhaps TRBD1 (5 bases). V lost 2 bases to trimming and J lost 16 bases, with 21 bases between them. Germline V gives CDR1 GTSNPN, CDR2 SVGIG (reference sequence). The CDR3 sequence is 13 residues long. As DNA, the CDR3 is TGTGCCTGGAGTCCTAGGTGGGGCCGTATCCGCTTCTTC. It yields the protein CAWSPRWGRIRFF.

The J gene is TRBJ2-1, the V gene TRBV2; 7 bases are a match to TRBD2. This CDR3 is built from 16 residues. Germline values: CDR1 SNHLY, CDR2 FYNNEI. Trimming cost V 3 bases and J 0 bases; bases outside gene matches: 5. This CDR3 reads CASSDGGGSSYNEQFF. Here the CDR3 DNA reads TGTGCCAGCAGTGATGGCGGCGGGAGCTCCTACAATGAGCAGTTCTTC. The variable domain in full, completed from reference TRBV2 and TRBJ2-1, reads EPEVTQTPSHQVTQMGQEVILRCVPISNHLYFYWYRQILGQKVEFLVSFYNNEISEKSEIFDDQFSVERPDGSNFTLKIRSTKLEDSAMYFCASSDGGGSSYNEQFFGPGTRLTVL.

The chain joins TRBV6-1 to TRBJ1-4; no clear D. Germline V CDR1 and CDR2: MNHNS, SASEGT. Trimming removed 6 bases from V and 7 bases from J, with 12 bases in between. This CDR3 has 13 amino acids. CDR3 residues: CASSSTFREKLFF. The CDR3 region has the DNA TGTGCCAGCAGCTCGACATTCCGTGAAAAACTGTTTTTT.

The rearrangement links TRBV7-8 to TRBJ2-7; TRBD1 agrees at 9 bases. Unmatched junction bases numbered 8, after V lost 0 bases and J lost 2 bases. The CDR3 has 17 residues. Germline values: CDR1 SGHVS, CDR2 FQNEAQ. The CDR3 is CASSLAVGTGITYEQYF. CDR3 nucleotides: TGTGCCAGCAGCTTAGCGGTGGGGACAGGGATAACCTACGAGCAGTACTTC. The full variable domain, its missing parts supplied by reference TRBV7-8 and TRBJ2-7, is GAGVSQSPRYKVAKRGQDVALRCDPISGHVSLFWYQQALGQGPEFLTYFQNEAQLDKSGLPSDRFFAERPEGSVSTLKIQRTQQEDSAVYLCASSLAVGTGITYEQYFGPGTRLTVT.

The chain uses TRBV5-8 and TRBJ2-7; 7 bases map to TRBD1. Unmatched junction bases numbered 4, after V lost 4 bases and J lost 0 bases. The CDR3 contains 14 residues. Germline values: CDR1 SGHTS, CDR2 YDEGEE. In DNA form, the CDR3 reads TGTGCCAGCAGCCCGGGACAGAGCTCCTACGAGCAGTACTTC. Amino acid sequence: CASSPGQSSYEQYF.

The genes are TRBV15 and TRBJ1-5, with D hard to call. V shed 1 base and J shed 4 bases, with 20 bases lying between them. The CDR3 extends over 18 amino acids. The V gene's germline CDR1 is LNHNV and CDR2 YYDKDF (reference sequence). The CDR3 coding sequence is TGTGCCACCAGCAGAGGGAAGAACAGCCCCTCTCAGAATCAGCCCCAGCATTTT. It yields the protein CATSRGKNSPSQNQPQHF.

This clone came up once. The rearrangement joins TRBV6-6 to TRBJ2-1, with a weak D call TRBD1 (6 bases). Germline CDR1 is MNHNY and CDR2 is SVGAGI (reference sequence). There are 12 residues in the CDR3. V was shortened by 6 bases and J by 9 bases, with 12 bases between the two germline ends. CDR3 in amino acids: CASSGQRGEQFF. In DNA, the CDR3 is TGTGCCAGCAGCGGACAGAGGGGTGAGCAGTTCTTC.

The chain combines TRBV5-1 with TRBJ2-7; the match to TRBD1 covers 7 bases. V trimming: 1 base; J trimming: 6 bases; junction bases outside the gene matches: 10. This CDR3 spans 15 amino acids. Germline CDR1 SGHRS, CDR2 YFSETQ. The CDR3, as DNA: TGCGCCAGCAGCTTGACCTGGACAGGCCCCCGCGAGCAGTACTTC. Translated, it gives CASSLTWTGPREQYF.

This chain links TRBV27 with TRBJ2-3; D uncertain. Deletions cut 6 bases from V and 5 bases from J, with 9 bases between. The CDR3 has 12 residues. The germline V gene has CDR1 MNHEY and CDR2 SMNVEV (reference sequence). The CDR3 region has the DNA TGTGCCAGCAGGATTAACGGAGATACGCAGTATTTT. Residues: CASRINGDTQYF.

The chain couples TRBV25-1 to TRBJ2-5; 8 bases line up with TRBD2. The CDR3 has 14 amino acids. From germline, CDR1 is MGHDK and CDR2 SYGVNS. V trimming: 4 bases; J trimming: 0 bases; junction bases outside the gene matches: 1. CDR3 region: CASSGTSNQETQYF. The CDR3, as DNA: TGTGCCAGCAGTGGGACTAGCAACCAAGAGACCCAGTACTTC.

The V gene is TRBV7-3, the J gene TRBJ2-2; perhaps TRBD1 as D (6 bases). The germline CDR1 and CDR2 sequences are SGHTA and FQGTGA. This CDR3 contains 15 residues. Trimming shortened V by 4 bases and J by 0 bases, and 9 bases separated the two germline ends. Written as DNA, the CDR3 is TGTGCCAGCAGCTCGGGACACTCGAACACCGGGGAGCTGTTTTTT. It codes for CASSSGHSNTGELFF.

The gene calls are TRBV19 and TRBJ2-1; TRBD2 matches 7 bases. This CDR3 contains 14 residues. Per germline, CDR1 LNHDA and CDR2 SQIVND (reference sequence). J gave up 8 bases and V 6 bases, and 10 bases lay outside the gene matches. Here the CDR3 DNA reads TGTGCCAGTAGGAGGGAGGGCCGGGTCCATGAGCAGTTCTTC. Its translation: CASRREGRVHEQFF.

The chain couples TRBV2 to TRBJ1-1, with TRBD1 identical over 10 bases. This CDR3 is 17 amino acids long. After removal of 5 bases from V and 7 bases from J, the junction contained 16 bases not matched to a gene. Germline V gene sequence: CDR1 SNHLY, CDR2 FYNNEI. This CDR3 is CASSIHRDRGRLGEAFF. Here the CDR3 DNA reads TGTGCCAGCAGTATTCACCGGGACAGGGGACGCTTGGGTGAAGCTTTCTTT.

V and J are TRBV6-4 and TRBJ2-1, with D possibly TRBD2 on 6 matching bases. V was pared by 8 bases and J by 7 bases, with 15 bases between. The CDR3 sequence is 13 residues long. Germline lookup yields CDR1 MRHNA and CDR2 SNTAGT. Here the CDR3 reads CASGREWGNEQFF. The DNA for the CDR3 is TGTGCCAGCGGTCGGGAGTGGGGGAATGAGCAGTTCTTC.